The rows below give T cell receptor beta chains drawn from one sample of a study of cytomegalovirus exposure and HLA in healthy donors. Method: immunoSEQ multiplex PCR; TCRdb's copy keeps in-frame clones and lacks some. Of about 200,000 clones listed, over 75% are singletons. Sequencing used PBMCs. These receptors all stem from a boy between 2 and 10 years old in good health and CMV-seronegative. Each CDR3 is given with its conserved first and last residue. A D gene is named only where the DNA matches it firmly. Clone size is not always given. Where it is, it says once, few, many or a class for expanded clones.

-,TRBJ2-6,TRBV7-2,TRBD1,TGTGCCAGCAGCTTTCGGCTAGACAGGGGGCCTGGGGCCAACGTCCTGACTTTC,CASSFRLDRGPGANVLTF
few,TRBJ1-2,TRBV4-2,TRBD1,TGTGCCAGCAGGGGGCTGGGGCAGGGGGTTAAATTTTTTGGCTACACCTTC,CASRGLGQGVKFFGYTF
few,TRBJ2-1,TRBV7-3,TRBD2,TGTGCCAGCAGCCCCTTAAGACTAGCCGGAGAAAATGAGCAGTTCTTC,CASSPLRLAGENEQFF
-,TRBJ1-1,TRBV7-9,-,TGTGCCAGCAGCTGGGGCACAAGTCTTGAAGCTTTCTTT,CASSWGTSLEAFF
-,TRBJ1-5,TRBV5-1,-,TGCGCCAGCAGCTTGTTCGCAGGTATCAATCAGCCCCAGCATTTT,CASSLFAGINQPQHF
-,TRBJ2-3,TRBV7-2,-,TGTGCCAGCAGCCCAAAGCCCTTTACTAGAACAGATACGCAGTATTTT,CASSPKPFTRTDTQYF
-,TRBJ1-1,TRBV7-2,TRBD1,TGTGCCAGCAGCTTGTTTACCCAGGGGGCCACTGAAGCTTTCTTT,CASSLFTQGATEAFF
once,TRBJ1-6,TRBV7-8,-,TGTGCCAGCAGCGAGAGGTTAACTTCACGAAATTCACCCCTCCACTTT,CASSERLTSRNSPLHF
-,TRBJ2-5,TRBV19,-,TGTGCCACGAGTAGACAGGCCCAAGAGACCCAGTACTTC,CATSRQAQETQYF
-,TRBJ1-2,TRBV10-3,-,TGTGCCATCAGTGAGTCCAGGGGATATGGCTACACCTTC,CAISESRGYGYTF
few,TRBJ2-1,TRBV4-2,TRBD2,TGTGCCAGCAGAGGGTTGGGGGACGGAGGCGGGGGGAACGATGAGCAGTTCTTC,CASRGLGDGGGGNDEQFF
once,TRBJ2-7,TRBV6-1,TRBD2,TGTGCCAGCAGGAAAGCGGGGGGGCCGAACTACGAGCAGTACTTC,CASRKAGGPNYEQYF
-,TRBJ2-1,TRBV7-2,-,TGTGCCAGCAGCTTTTATTACAATGAGCAGTTCTTC,CASSFYYNEQFF
once,TRBJ2-5,TRBV6-1,TRBD2,TGTGCCAGCAGTCAAGGGACTAGCGCCACCCAAGAGACCCAGTACTTC,CASSQGTSATQETQYF
-,TRBJ2-7,TRBV18,-,TGTGCCAGCTCACGGGTAGCGAACTACGAGCAGTACTTC,CASSRVANYEQYF
-,TRBJ1-2,TRBV4-1,-,TGCGCCAGCAGACCTCCATTCGTCGGGAACTATGGCTACACCTTC,CASRPPFVGNYGYTF
-,TRBJ2-5,TRBV11-2,-,TGTGCCAGCAGCACAGAGTTACAAGAGACCCAGTACTTC,CASSTELQETQYF
-,TRBJ2-1,TRBV15,TRBD2,TGTGCCACCAGCAGAGGCAGCGGGGGGTTCAATGAGCAGTTCTTC,CATSRGSGGFNEQFF
-,TRBJ1-4,TRBV21-1,-,TGTGCCAGCAGCAAAGCGTCCGGACAGGGGGCAGTGGGTGAAAAACTGTTTTTT,CASSKASGQGAVGEKLFF
few,TRBJ1-5,TRBV19,-,TGTGCCAGTAGCCGACGGAGTGTTATTAGCAATCAGCCCCAGCATTTT,CASSRRSVISNQPQHF
once,TRBJ1-1,TRBV5-8,TRBD1,TGTGCCAGCAGCTTTTCAGGGGGCCCCGGTGTGACTGAAGCTTTCTTT,CASSFSGGPGVTEAFF
-,TRBJ1-3,TRBV4-1,-,TGCGCCAGCAGCCAAGATCAAGGGTCCAGGTTTGAGGGGGTGGCGGACACCATATATTTT,CASSQDQGSRFEGVADTIYF
-,TRBJ2-1,TRBV7-9,-,TGTTCCAGCAGCCCCCCCCCGGATGAGCAGTTCTTC,CSSSPPPDEQFF
-,TRBJ2-3,TRBV6-1,-,TGTGCCAGCAGTGAATCCCCCGCAGATACGCAGTATTTT,CASSESPADTQYF
-,TRBJ2-3,TRBV12-2,-,TGTGCAAGTCGCTTAGCTTGGGCGGGGGTGCCCACAGATACGCAGTATTTT,CASRLAWAGVPTDTQYF
-,TRBJ1-4,TRBV19,-,TGTGCCAGTAGTATCGGCCGGGACTTTAATGAAAAACTGTTTTTT,CASSIGRDFNEKLFF
-,TRBJ1-2,TRBV5-4,-,TGTGCCAGCAGCGCTTCGGACTCCTCCTATGGCTACACCTTC,CASSASDSSYGYTF
-,TRBJ2-1,TRBV7-9,TRBD1,TGTGCCAGCAGCCTCGGGACAGGGATACGCAATGAGCAGTTCTTC,CASSLGTGIRNEQFF
-,TRBJ2-1,TRBV9,TRBD2,TGTGCCAGCAGCGTAGGCTCGCGACTAGCGGGACACAATGAGCAGTTCTTC,CASSVGSRLAGHNEQFF
-,TRBJ1-2,TRBV4-3,-,TGCGCCAGCAGCCAAGCGGGGGGGCTTAACTATGGCTACACCTTC,CASSQAGGLNYGYTF
-,TRBJ2-3,TRBV27,-,TGTGCCAGCAGTTATCAGGGGTACACAGATACGCAGTATTTT,CASSYQGYTDTQYF
few,TRBJ1-5,TRBV19,-,TGTGCCAGTAGTATAGTAACAGTGAATCAGCCCCAGCATTTT,CASSIVTVNQPQHF
-,TRBJ1-4,TRBV9,TRBD1,TGTGCCAGCAGCACCGGGACAGACAATGAAAAACTGTTTTTT,CASSTGTDNEKLFF
-,TRBJ1-5,TRBV6-5,-,TGTGCCAGCAGTTACGACGGGGGGGGCAATCAGCCCCAGCATTTT,CASSYDGGGNQPQHF
-,TRBJ2-3,TRBV7-2,TRBD2,TGTGCCAGCAGCCTTGGGACTAGCGGGGGCTACACAGATACGCAGTATTTT,CASSLGTSGGYTDTQYF
once,TRBJ2-1,TRBV5-4,TRBD2,TGTGCCAGCAGCAGCGGGGGGGCCTCCTACAATGAGCAGTTCTTC,CASSSGGASYNEQFF
-,TRBJ1-2,TRBV5-1,-,TGCGCCAGCAGCTTGGAGGCGGCTACCTATGGCTACACCTTC,CASSLEAATYGYTF
-,TRBJ1-1,TRBV6-6,-,TGTGCCAGCAGTTACCCCCTTCAGGTCGTGAACACTGAAGCTTTCTTT,CASSYPLQVVNTEAFF
-,TRBJ2-5,TRBV28,-,TGTGCCAGCAGTTTCAGTGGAGTTCAAGAGACCCAGTACTTC,CASSFSGVQETQYF
-,TRBJ2-7,TRBV6-1,-,TGTGCCAGCAGTGGGATTCAGGGGTACTCCTACGAGCAGTACTTC,CASSGIQGYSYEQYF
-,TRBJ2-1,TRBV5-1,-,TGCGCCAGCAGCTTGCCCCCCCTACAAGAGGCCTACAATGAGCAGTTCTTC,CASSLPPLQEAYNEQFF
-,TRBJ1-6,TRBV9,-,TGTGCCAGCAGGAGGGGGGGCGGCTCCGGATCACCCCTCCACTTT,CASRRGGGSGSPLHF
few,TRBJ1-1,TRBV6-1,-,TGTGCCAGCAGTGAAGCTCTCTTAGAAGCTTTCTTT,CASSEALLEAFF
few,TRBJ2-3,TRBV5-1,-,TGCGCCAGCAGCTACGATCGGTCCGCATCTCTGCATACGCAGTATTTT,CASSYDRSASLHTQYF
few,TRBJ2-7,TRBV18,-,TGTGCCAGCTCACCACCGTCAGGGGCCAACGAGCAGTACTTC,CASSPPSGANEQYF
-,TRBJ1-2,TRBV19,-,TGTGCCAGTAGTATCCGGCCGTACTCGGCAGGGAACCAAGGCTACACCTTC,CASSIRPYSAGNQGYTF
-,TRBJ2-1,TRBV7-9,TRBD2,TGTGCCAGCAGTCTTCAACTAGCGAGGGAAAATGAGCAGTTCTTC,CASSLQLARENEQFF
-,TRBJ1-5,TRBV6-1,-,TGTGCCAGCAGTGAGGAAGGGGATCAGCCCCAGCATTTT,CASSEEGDQPQHF
-,TRBJ2-1,TRBV6-6,TRBD2,TGTGCCACCCTACTAGCGTACTCCTACAATGAGCAGTTCTTC,CATLLAYSYNEQFF
-,TRBJ1-5,TRBV6-5,TRBD1,TGTGCCAGCAGTCGAGACAGGGCGGGTAATCAGCCCCAGCATTTT,CASSRDRAGNQPQHF
-,TRBJ2-5,TRBV27,-,TGTGCCAGCAGCCTACTCGCGGCCAGGGGAGAGACCCAGTACTTC,CASSLLAARGETQYF
-,TRBJ2-7,TRBV13,-,TGTGCCAGCAGCTTACACGGGGAGGGGGGCTACGAGCAGTACTTC,CASSLHGEGGYEQYF
-,TRBJ2-1,TRBV6-1,TRBD2,TGTGCCAGCAGTGAGATCATAGCGGGGGGGGCTAATGAGCAGTTCTTC,CASSEIIAGGANEQFF